Presented here are 12 T cell receptor beta chains from one specimen sequenced in a study of blood T cell repertoires in COVID-19. Using immunoSEQ multiplex PCR, the repertoire was profiled, and TCRdb retains in-frame clones only, with some absent. This sample carries about 100,000 clones, 85% of them seen once, and the ten largest clones take around an eighth. The sequencing sample was made of peripheral blood. These TCRs come from a man between 50 and 59 years old with active or convalescent COVID-19.

The rearrangement links TRBV18 to TRBJ1-1, with D possibly matching TRBD1 (5 bases). Trimming cost V 6 bases and J 4 bases, with 18 bases left between them. Germline CDR1 KGHSH, CDR2 LQKENI. This CDR3 contains 15 residues. The CDR3 DNA reads as TGTGCCAGCTCCCACGACAAAGGGGTGGGCACTGAAGCTTTCTTT. Its translation: CASSHDKGVGTEAFF.

The rearrangement uses TRBV5-1 and TRBJ2-7, with 8 bases matching TRBD1. Germline-derived CDR1 and CDR2 are SGHRS and YFSETQ. The CDR3 extends over 15 amino acids. With V trimmed by 1 base and J by 5 bases, 8 bases remained unmatched. The CDR3 sequence: CASSLLQGGPHEQYF. In DNA form, the CDR3 reads TGCGCCAGCAGCTTGTTACAGGGGGGCCCCCACGAGCAGTACTTC.

The rearrangement uses TRBV11-2 and TRBJ1-1; 9 bases agree with TRBD1. The CDR3 loop spans 13 amino acids. Trimming took 4 bases from V and 10 from J; bases not matched to a gene: 7. In germline, CDR1 is SGHAT, CDR2 FQNNGV. CDR3 protein: CASSSGTGLGAFF. CDR3 bases: TGTGCCAGCAGCTCTGGGACAGGGCTCGGAGCTTTCTTT.

The V gene is TRBV24-1, the J gene TRBJ1-1, with D perhaps matching TRBD1 (5 bases). The CDR3 extends over 15 amino acids. Germline CDR1 is KGHDR and CDR2 is SFDVKD. Trimming left V 3 bases short and J 1 base short, with 11 bases between. In nucleotides, the CDR3 is TGTGCCACCAGTGATACGCAGGGTTGGAACACTGAAGCTTTCTTT. Translated: CATSDTQGWNTEAFF.

The rearrangement joins TRBV5-1 to TRBJ1-1; D gene ambiguous. The V end was cut by 0 bases, the J end by 8 bases, with 11 bases between. CDR1 and CDR2 (germline): SGHRS, YFSETQ. This CDR3 region has 13 residues. CDR3 region: CASSLVERSEAFF. The CDR3 nucleotides read TGCGCCAGCAGCTTGGTTGAGCGGTCGGAAGCTTTCTTT.

This chain connects TRBV15 to TRBJ1-3, with TRBD1 matching over 8 bases. Trimming cost V 0 bases and J 2 bases; bases outside gene matches: 0. The CDR3 consists of 15 residues. Germline V gene data show CDR1 as LNHNV and CDR2 as YYDKDF (reference sequence). CDR3 protein: CATSRDRGPGNTIYF. CDR3 nucleotides: TGTGCCACCAGCAGAGACAGGGGGCCTGGAAACACCATATATTTT.

The rearrangement joins TRBV12-3 or TRBV12-4 to TRBJ1-2; possible D gene TRBD1, 5 bases. The CDR3 sequence is 13 residues long. V was shortened by 3 bases and J by 8 bases, with 13 bases between the two germline ends. The CDR3 DNA is TGTGCCAGCAGTTTTGGGGCGGCGGCCGGCTACACCTTC. Protein: CASSFGAAAGYTF.

The chain combines TRBV19 with TRBJ1-1; tentatively, D is TRBD1 (6 bases). The V gene's germline CDR1 is LNHDA and CDR2 SQIVND (reference sequence). There are 15 residues in the CDR3. The V gene lost 5 bases and the J gene lost 1 base, with 14 bases spanning the gap. The CDR3 sequence: CASSPRRGPNTEAFF. The DNA of the CDR3 is TGTGCCAGTAGTCCGCGCAGGGGCCCGAACACTGAAGCTTTCTTT.

This clone showed up just a few times. The CDR3 loop reads CASTTGYYGYTF. For the CDR3, the DNA is TGTGCCAGCACGACAGGCTACTATGGCTACACCTTC. The chain uses TRBV12-3 or TRBV12-4 and TRBJ1-2, with TRBD1 as a possible D gene (6 bases). The CDR3 loop spans 12 amino acids. Trimming cost V 7 bases and J 3 bases, with 9 bases left between them.

The rearrangement links TRBV19 to TRBJ2-2, with 8 bases that match TRBD2. Trimming removed 6 bases from V and 0 bases from J; junction bases left unmatched: 12. CDR1 is LNHDA and CDR2 is SQIVND in the germline V gene (reference sequence). There are 18 residues in the CDR3. Written as DNA, the CDR3 is TGTGCCAGTAGATTTGCCCCCGCTAGCGGGTCGAACACCGGGGAGCTGTTTTTT. Translated, it gives CASRFAPASGSNTGELFF. Supplemented by reference TRBV19 and TRBJ2-2, the full variable domain reads DGGITQSPKYLFRKEGQNVTLSCEQNLNHDAMYWYRQDPGQGLRLIYYSQIVNDFQKGDIAEGYSVSREKKESFPLTVTSAQKNPTAFYLCASRFAPASGSNTGELFFGEGSRLTVL.

The gene calls are TRBV19 and TRBJ2-7; 11 bases fit TRBD2. Germline CDR1 is LNHDA and CDR2 is SQIVND (reference sequence). The CDR3 loop spans 15 amino acids. V was clipped by 1 base and J by 4 bases; unmatched bases: 3. The CDR3 nucleotides are TGTGCCAGTAGTATAGGAACTAGCGGGAGTTACGAGCAGTACTTC. Translating it yields CASSIGTSGSYEQYF.

This chain links TRBV20-1 with TRBJ1-1, with 7 bases aligning to TRBD1. V lost 6 bases, J lost 7 bases, and 5 bases stayed unmatched. Per the germline V gene, CDR1 is DFQATT and CDR2 is SNEGSKA (reference sequence). The CDR3 extends over 11 amino acids. CDR3 nucleotides: TGCAGTGCCCAGGGACAGCTTGAAGCTTTCTTT. Amino acid sequence: CSAQGQLEAFF.